Listed here is a single T cell receptor beta chain. Sequencing used immunoSEQ multiplex PCR; TCRdb keeps in-frame clones, though not all of them. The repertoire consists of about 110,000 clones, with under 80% occurring once and the leading ten covering under 25%. This sample is drawn from a study of blood T cell repertoires in COVID-19. Study information: Collection of acute and convalescent COVID-19 samples took place in the United States, Italy and Spain. PBMCs, B-cell-depleted T cells, or T cells provided the cDNA or gDNA that made up the material.

V gave up 0 bases and J gave up 3 bases, with 7 bases separating them. The CDR3 loop spans 13 amino acids. Germline CDR1 and CDR2: SGHRS and YFSETQ. The clonotype comes from a man between 65 and 80 years old with active or convalescent COVID-19. The chain combines TRBV5-1 with TRBJ2-7, with D maybe TRBD2 (6 bases). The material sequenced was peripheral blood. The CDR3 loop is CASSLDGGYEQYF. CDR3 sequence (DNA): TGCGCCAGCAGCTTGGACGGGGGCTACGAGCAGTACTTC.